This T cell receptor beta chain is from a study of early T cells in non-severe SARS-CoV-2 infection. Many counts were recorded for this clonotype. CDR3 size: 15 residues. The V segment lost 0 bases and the J segment 2 bases; nucleotides outside the gene matches: 3. Germline assignment: CDR1 MNHEY and CDR2 SVGAGI. TCRdb used MiXCR to reprocess the 5' RACE reads, holding one entry per CDR3 protein. The sample contains tens of thousands of distinct CDR3 sequences, around 4% of which appear only once. This chain uses TRBV6-5 with TRBJ2-7; 8 bases match TRBD2. The TCR originated in an adult who was a healthcare worker with PCR-confirmed SARS-CoV-2 infection or an uninfected control (not recorded which). Material for sequencing was whole blood. Here the CDR3 DNA reads TGTGCCAGCAGTTACTCGAGAGCGGGGGCCTACGAGCAGTACTTC. As protein: CASSYSRAGAYEQYF.